One T cell receptor (beta chain) is described in this entry. The sample comes from a study of monozygotic twins with inflammatory bowel disease. CDR3 length: 15 residues. In germline, CDR1 is SGDLS, CDR2 YYNGEE. TCRdb reprocessed the 5' RACE reads and stores each CDR3 protein as one record, lacking DNA. Across 350,000 to 400,000 distinct CDR3 sequences, the top ten clones capture 2.5% to 3% of the sample. Sequenced input: blood. The TCR comes from a human donor with ulcerative colitis or Crohn's disease, or a healthy co-twin of an affected twin (not recorded which). J is TRBJ2-2 and V is TRBV9; the TRBD1 assignment by TCRdb is unverifiable without DNA. CDR3 region: CASSVEGEVAGELFF.